This T cell receptor beta chain was sequenced for a study of vaccination and CD4 T cells after COVID-19. Sequencing of DNA taken from cultured CD4+ T cells relied on the Oncomine TCR Beta short-read assay. MiXCR, applied by TCRdb to the PCR reads, yields one record per CDR3 protein. The sample yields 10,000 to 13,000 distinct CDR3 sequences, over 75% seen once. Regarding this clonotype: The antigen is unknown.

The CDR3 runs 15 residues. Between the trimmed V and J ends, which lost 0 bases and 3 bases, there was a span of 9 bases. Germline V lookup: CDR1 MNHEY, CDR2 SVGAGI. Stated treatment: roughly ten-day PBMC culture with coronavirus spike peptide pools or control peptides (ViraFEST assay). It was after roughly nine days of culture that CD4+ T cells were isolated by negative selection. The gene calls are TRBV6-5 and TRBJ2-4, with D uncertain. The sequenced material came from CD4+ T cells from blood, cultured in vitro. This receptor was taken from a human donor who had recovered from COVID-19. The CDR3, as DNA: TGTGCCAGCAGTTACTCGGCAGTAGGCAAAAACATTCAGTACTTC. Translating gives CASSYSAVGKNIQYF.